This record covers a single T cell receptor beta chain. No antigen is known for it. Deletions cut 4 bases from V and 5 bases from J, with 5 bases between. The CDR3 totals 11 residues. In germline, CDR1 is SGHKS, CDR2 YYEKEE (reference sequence). The data derive from a study of siplizumab effects on memory and regulatory T cells. Whole-study results and caveats: Tregs proliferating in siplizumab cultures lacked confirmation of their suppressive function.

Around 9.1 x 10^4 TCR templates per sample were assayed. Libraries were prepared by immunoSEQ multiplex PCR; TCRdb keeps only in-frame clonotypes and omits some of them. The repertoire holds around 68,000 clones, with 88% as singletons. The rearrangement joins TRBV5-5 to TRBJ2-3; D gene unclear. The origin of this receptor is a human donor in good health. The sequencing sample was made of Tregs sorted from blood. In DNA form, the CDR3 reads TGTGCCAGCAGCCTCTTAGATACGCAGTATTTT. Translating gives CASSLLDTQYF.